The next 8 T cell receptor beta chains were all read from a single sample in a study of T cell responses to AZD1222 COVID-19 vaccine (dated by TCRdb to the early 2020s). Library generation was performed with the immunoSEQ multiplex PCR assay. Entries here come from immuneACCESS through TCRdb and include only in-frame sequences with V and J called. Some clones fail to appear in such tables; in the studies checked, an unresolved V gene covers under half of the shortfall, and the cause of the remainder is unknown. The sample table holds 130,000 to 150,000 clones, of which approximately 78% were seen once. Around 4.1% of the sample is taken by the ten largest. This specimen's time point label, per the study, means: baseline before first vaccination. According to the study, the label for this sample's treatment or condition signals: meningococcal conjugate vaccine given as trial control. The input for sequencing was peripheral blood, taken on day 0 of MenACWY control vaccination. The receptors were sampled from an adult in good health.

This clone is a singleton in its sample. The gene calls are TRBV24-1 and TRBJ1-2; 8 bases align to TRBD1. Germline V gene sequence: CDR1 KGHDR, CDR2 SFDVKD. The CDR3 is made up of 13 amino acids. V dropped 3 bases and J dropped 8; count of bases not matched to a gene: 4. CDR3 coding DNA: TGTGCCACCAGTGATGGGGACAGGTTCGGCTACACCTTC. It encodes CATSDGDRFGYTF.

The gene calls are TRBV29-1 and TRBJ1-2, with 9 bases fitting TRBD1. Looked up from germline, CDR1 is SQVTM and CDR2 is ANQGSEA. With 6 bases clipped from V and 5 bases from J, the junction kept 10 bases outside the gene matches. The CDR3 consists of 14 residues. CDR3: CSVDRGGREYGYTF. In nucleotides, the CDR3 is TGCAGCGTGGACAGGGGTGGAAGAGAGTATGGCTACACCTTC.

This chain links TRBV7-3 with TRBJ2-2; D is unresolved. This CDR3 has 14 amino acids. The V gene lost 4 bases and the J gene lost 2 bases, with 8 bases spanning the gap. Per the germline V gene, CDR1 is SGHTA and CDR2 is FQGTGA. The CDR3 region has the DNA TGTGCCAGCAGCTACATGGATAACACCGGGGAGCTGTTTTTT. The encoded protein is CASSYMDNTGELFF.

The chain has TRBV9 and TRBJ1-3, with D hard to call. The CDR3 spans 14 residues. The germline V and J ends were trimmed by 0 bases and 0 bases, with 4 bases remaining between them. Germline-derived CDR1 and CDR2 are SGDLS and YYNGEE. The CDR3 DNA is TGTGCCAGCAGCGTAGACAGCTCTGGAAACACCATATATTTT. Amino acids: CASSVDSSGNTIYF.

The rearrangement links TRBV2 to TRBJ1-1; D not certain. CDR1 is SNHLY, CDR2 FYNNEI, per germline. The germline V and J ends were trimmed by 7 bases and 4 bases, with 10 bases remaining between them. The CDR3 sequence is 12 residues long. In DNA, the CDR3 is TGTGCCAGCACTCCCGAGGGCACTGAAGCTTTCTTT. Encoded protein: CASTPEGTEAFF.

The V call is TRBV2, the J call TRBJ2-7; weak D call: TRBD2 (5 bases). The CDR3 has 15 amino acids. The V end was cut by 0 bases, the J end by 4 bases, with 13 bases between. Germline V gene sequence: CDR1 SNHLY, CDR2 FYNNEI. Written as DNA, the CDR3 is TGTGCCAGCAGTGAAGCGCTCGGGAATCTGTACGAGCAGTACGTC. Protein product: CASSEALGNLYEQYV.

This clone was picked up one time. The V call is TRBV5-1, the J call TRBJ2-1; 12 nucleotides agree with TRBD2. The V gene's germline CDR1 is SGHRS and CDR2 YFSETQ. After removal of 0 bases from V and 2 bases from J, the junction contained 3 bases not matched to a gene. This CDR3 has 17 amino acids. Written as DNA, the CDR3 is TGCGCCAGCAGCTTGGCTAGCGGGGGGGGTCCCTACAATGAGCAGTTCTTC. Its protein is CASSLASGGGPYNEQFF.

V usage is TRBV7-2 and J usage is TRBJ2-2; no clear D. Per the germline V gene, CDR1 is SGHTA and CDR2 is FQGNSA. The CDR3 loop spans 13 amino acids. The ends were cut back, 2 bases at V and 5 bases at J, with 6 bases in the middle. The CDR3 coding sequence is TGTGCCAGCAGCTTACAGGAGACCGGGGAGCTGTTTTTT. Protein product: CASSLQETGELFF.